The present T cell receptor (beta chain) was sequenced within a study of cytotoxic CD8 clonotypes in ibrutinib-treated CLL. Background on the study: Partial responses numbered around 25 and complete responses 2; after a median approximately 70 months, 14 stayed remitted and 12 progressed. The study recorded mean values of almost 260,000 productive templates and approximately 100,000 productive rearrangements per sample.

Depth targeted 1 in 200,000 to 1 in 1 million T cells, averaging approximately 9.3x coverage per clonotype. Assay: immunoSEQ multiplex PCR; the TCRdb copy retains only in-frame clones and omits some. The sample has some 350,000 clones; roughly 67% are singletons. Study observations and caveats: Public clonotypes were uncommon and contracted or stayed stable on treatment.

Trimming cost V 6 bases and J 0 bases, with 11 bases left between them. This CDR3 is built from 14 residues. Germline CDR1 LNHNV, CDR2 YYDKDF (reference sequence). Worth noting for this clone: Its specificity is not known.

Sequencing used PBMCs, obtained after 36 months of ibrutinib treatment. The chain recombines TRBV15 with TRBJ1-1; D is unclear. The TCR sequence derives from a human donor with chronic lymphocytic leukemia. CDR3 in DNA: TGTGCCACCAGTTCTAGGTCGGTGAACACTGAAGCTTTCTTT. The encoded protein is CATSSRSVNTEAFF.